This T cell receptor (beta chain) was captured by sequencing in a study of post-analysis software for immune sequencing data. Study-wide background: The study covered relapsing-remitting, secondary progressive and progressive-relapsing courses of multiple sclerosis. Study outcomes and limitations: When patients were compared with controls, about five TRBV segments were more frequent, TRBV5-6, TRBV5-1 and TRBV20-1 among them. Samples made in the same batch grouped tightly together by F measure. There was significantly lower normalized Chao1 diversity in multiple sclerosis patients than in controls.

The length of the CDR3 is 16 residues. CDR1 WSHSY and CDR2 SAAADI come from the germline V gene. V dropped 0 bases and J dropped 5 bases, with 13 bases sitting between them. As regards this clonotype: Its antigen is not identified.

TCR beta cDNA libraries had unique molecular identifiers. T cells numbering roughly 1 to 10 million yielded some 500,000 cDNA molecules. One entry per CDR3 protein, called by TCRdb with MiXCR from the PCR reads. The data show hundreds of thousands of distinct CDR3 sequences, 40% to 55% seen once. The V call is TRBV10-2, the J call TRBJ2-2, with a possible D match to TRBD1 (6 bases). Sample: blood. This clonotype was sampled from a girl under 18 with multiple sclerosis. CDR3 sequence: CASSESAGQMTGELFF. In nucleotides, the CDR3 is TGCGCCAGCAGTGAGTCGGCAGGACAGATGACCGGGGAGCTGTTTTTT.